The T cell receptor (beta chain) described here comes from a study of cytomegalovirus exposure and HLA in healthy donors. The study, taken as a whole, reports: As a later analysis showed, several of the most significant clusters appeared to be linked to common viral pathogens. Being productive about 87% or about 30% of the time was typical of most TCR beta V segments in an earlier analysis. In a later analysis, V- and J-gene trimming of beta chains associated with a DCLRE1C missense variant, replicated independently. The study carried out a later analysis of TCR beta sequences. It associated some 15,000 of them with specific HLA alleles at a false discovery rate of 0.05.

PCR used 60 Vbeta primers and 13 Jbeta primers. Clones were sequenced by immunoSEQ multiplex PCR, and TCRdb holds only the in-frame ones, with some missing. The table has about 160,000 clones, roughly 80% seen once. To note about this clone: As yet, its antigen is unknown.

The CDR3 spans 16 residues. The material sequenced was PBMCs. The receptor was isolated from a man aged 45-65 years in good health and CMV-seropositive. V is TRBV21-1 and J is TRBJ2-1; no check of the table's D call, TRBD2, against the DNA was made. TRBV21-1 counts as a pseudogene. The CDR3 DNA reads as TGTGCCAGCAGCAAGAAGCGCCCGAGCTCCTACAATGAGCAGTTCTTC. Amino acid sequence: CASSKKRPSSYNEQFF.